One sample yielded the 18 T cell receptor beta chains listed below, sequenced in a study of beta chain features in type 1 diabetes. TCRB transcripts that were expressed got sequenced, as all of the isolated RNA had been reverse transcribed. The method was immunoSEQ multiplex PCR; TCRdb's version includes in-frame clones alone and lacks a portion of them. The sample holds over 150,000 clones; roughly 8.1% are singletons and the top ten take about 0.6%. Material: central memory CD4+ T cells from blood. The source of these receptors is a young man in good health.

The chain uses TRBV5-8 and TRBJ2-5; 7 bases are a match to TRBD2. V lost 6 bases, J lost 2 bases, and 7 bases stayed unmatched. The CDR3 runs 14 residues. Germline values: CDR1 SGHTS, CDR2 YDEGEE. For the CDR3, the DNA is TGTGCCAGCACCGGCGGACTAGTTCAAGAGACCCAGTACTTC. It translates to CASTGGLVQETQYF.

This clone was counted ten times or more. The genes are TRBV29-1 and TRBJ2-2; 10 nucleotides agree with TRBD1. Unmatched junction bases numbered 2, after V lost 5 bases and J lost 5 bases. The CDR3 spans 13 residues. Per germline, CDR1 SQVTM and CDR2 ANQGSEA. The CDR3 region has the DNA TGCAGCGTTTCGGACAGGGGGACCGGGGAGCTGTTTTTT. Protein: CSVSDRGTGELFF.

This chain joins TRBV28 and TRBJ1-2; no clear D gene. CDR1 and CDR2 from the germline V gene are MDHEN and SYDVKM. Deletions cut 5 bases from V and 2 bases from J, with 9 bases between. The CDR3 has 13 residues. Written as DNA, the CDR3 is TGTGCCAGCAGTGGAGGCAGGAACTATGGCTACACCTTC. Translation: CASSGGRNYGYTF.

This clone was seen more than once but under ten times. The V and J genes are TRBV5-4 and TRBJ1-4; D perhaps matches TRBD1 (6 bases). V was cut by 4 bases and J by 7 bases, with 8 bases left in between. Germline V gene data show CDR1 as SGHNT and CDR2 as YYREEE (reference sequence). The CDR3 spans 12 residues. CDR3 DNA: TGTGCCAGCAGCGTGGACAGTGAAAAACTGTTTTTT. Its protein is CASSVDSEKLFF. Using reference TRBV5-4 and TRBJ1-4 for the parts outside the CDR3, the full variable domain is ETGVTQSPTHLIKTRGQQVTLRCSSQSGHNTVSWYQQALGQGPQFIFQYYREEENGRGNFPPRFSGLQFPNYSSELNVNALELDDSALYLCASSVDSEKLFFGSGTQLSVL.

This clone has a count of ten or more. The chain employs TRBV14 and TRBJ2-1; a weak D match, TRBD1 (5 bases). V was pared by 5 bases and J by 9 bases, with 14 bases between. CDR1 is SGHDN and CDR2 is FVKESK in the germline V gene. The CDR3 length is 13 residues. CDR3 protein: CASSVQVAGEQFF. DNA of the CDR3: TGTGCCAGCAGCGTACAGGTAGCAGGTGAGCAGTTCTTC.

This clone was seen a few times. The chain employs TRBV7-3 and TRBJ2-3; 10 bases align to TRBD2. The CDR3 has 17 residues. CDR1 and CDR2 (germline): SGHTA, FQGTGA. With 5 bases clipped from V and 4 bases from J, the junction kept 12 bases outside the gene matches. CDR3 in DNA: TGTGCCAGCAGCAAGGCAGCGGGAGGGAGAGGCGCAGATACGCAGTATTTT. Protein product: CASSKAAGGRGADTQYF. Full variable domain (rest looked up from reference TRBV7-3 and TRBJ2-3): GAGVSQTPSNKVTEKGKYVELRCDPISGHTALYWYRQSLGQGPEFLIYFQGTGAADDSGLPNDRFFAVRPEGSVSTLKIQRTERGDSAVYLCASSKAAGGRGADTQYFGPGTRLTVL.

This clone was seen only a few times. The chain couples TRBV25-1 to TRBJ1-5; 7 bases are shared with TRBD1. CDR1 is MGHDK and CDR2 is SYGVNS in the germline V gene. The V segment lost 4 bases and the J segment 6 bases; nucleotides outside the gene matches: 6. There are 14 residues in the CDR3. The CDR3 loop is CASSVDRDSQPQHF. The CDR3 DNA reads TGTGCCAGCAGTGTCGACAGGGACAGTCAGCCCCAGCATTTT.

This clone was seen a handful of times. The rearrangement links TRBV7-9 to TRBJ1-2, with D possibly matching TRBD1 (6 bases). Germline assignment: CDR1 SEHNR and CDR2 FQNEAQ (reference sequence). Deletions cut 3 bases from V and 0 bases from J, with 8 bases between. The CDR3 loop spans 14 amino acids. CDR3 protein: CASSFNRANYGYTF. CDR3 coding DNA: TGTGCCAGCAGCTTCAACAGGGCTAACTATGGCTACACCTTC. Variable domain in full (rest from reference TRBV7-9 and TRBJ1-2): DTGVSQNPRHKITKRGQNVTFRCDPISEHNRLYWYRQTLGQGPEFLTYFQNEAQLEKSRLLSDRFSAERPKGSFSTLEIQRTEQGDSAMYLCASSFNRANYGYTFGSGTRLTVV.

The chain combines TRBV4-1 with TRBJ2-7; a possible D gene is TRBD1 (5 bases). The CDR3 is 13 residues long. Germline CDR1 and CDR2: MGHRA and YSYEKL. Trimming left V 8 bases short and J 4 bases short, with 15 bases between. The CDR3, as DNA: TGCGCCAGCTCGACAGAAGCTAGTTACGAGCAGTACTTC. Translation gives CASSTEASYEQYF.

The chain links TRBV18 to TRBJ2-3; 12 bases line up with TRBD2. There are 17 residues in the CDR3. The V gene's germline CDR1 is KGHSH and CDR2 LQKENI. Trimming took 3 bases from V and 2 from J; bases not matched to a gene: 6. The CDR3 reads CASSPLTSGGPTDTQYF. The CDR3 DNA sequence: TGTGCCAGCTCACCCCTTACTAGCGGGGGGCCCACAGATACGCAGTATTTT.

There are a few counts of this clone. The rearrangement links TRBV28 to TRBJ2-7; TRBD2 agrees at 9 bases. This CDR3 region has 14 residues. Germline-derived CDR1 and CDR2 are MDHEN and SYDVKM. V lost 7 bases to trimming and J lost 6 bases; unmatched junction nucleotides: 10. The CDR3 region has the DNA TGTGCCAGCACCCAGGGCGGGGGGGCAATCGAGCAGTACTTC. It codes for CASTQGGGAIEQYF.

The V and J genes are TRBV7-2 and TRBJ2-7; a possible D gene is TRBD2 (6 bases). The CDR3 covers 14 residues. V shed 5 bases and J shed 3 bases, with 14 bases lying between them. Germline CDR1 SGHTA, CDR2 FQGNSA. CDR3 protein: CASSISGKNYEQYF. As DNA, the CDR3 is TGTGCCAGCAGCATTAGCGGAAAAAACTACGAGCAGTACTTC.

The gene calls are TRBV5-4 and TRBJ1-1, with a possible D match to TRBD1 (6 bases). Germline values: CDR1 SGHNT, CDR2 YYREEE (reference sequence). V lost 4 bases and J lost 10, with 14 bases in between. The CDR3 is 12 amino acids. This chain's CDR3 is CASSLEDRSAFF. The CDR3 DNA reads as TGTGCCAGCAGCCTGGAGGACAGATCAGCTTTCTTT.

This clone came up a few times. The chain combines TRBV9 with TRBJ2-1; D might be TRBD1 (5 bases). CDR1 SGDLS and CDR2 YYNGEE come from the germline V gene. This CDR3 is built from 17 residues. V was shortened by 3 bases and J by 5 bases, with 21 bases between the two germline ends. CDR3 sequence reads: CASSEGWGRSPHNEQFF. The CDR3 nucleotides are TGTGCCAGCAGCGAGGGGTGGGGCCGGAGCCCCCACAATGAGCAGTTCTTC.

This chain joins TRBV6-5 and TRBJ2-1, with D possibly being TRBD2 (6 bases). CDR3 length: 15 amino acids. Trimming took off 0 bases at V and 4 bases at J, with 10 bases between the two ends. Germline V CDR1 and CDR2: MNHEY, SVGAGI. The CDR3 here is CASSYSSRGYNEQFF. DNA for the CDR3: TGTGCCAGCAGTTACTCGTCGCGGGGATACAATGAGCAGTTCTTC.

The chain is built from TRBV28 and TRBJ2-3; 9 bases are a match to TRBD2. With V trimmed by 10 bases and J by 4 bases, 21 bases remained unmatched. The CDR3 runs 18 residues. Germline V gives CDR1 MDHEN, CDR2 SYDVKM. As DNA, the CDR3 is TGTGCCACCTGGGGTCGGGGCGAGACTAGCGGCGGAGCAGATACGCAGTATTTT. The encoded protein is CATWGRGETSGGADTQYF.

The CDR3 loop reads CASSSDRLWGYTF. As DNA, the CDR3 is TGTGCCAGCAGCTCGGACAGACTCTGGGGCTACACCTTC. The chain recombines TRBV5-6 with TRBJ1-2; the D gene is possibly TRBD1 (6 bases). Trimming shortened V by 3 bases and J by 8 bases, and 14 bases separated the two germline ends. This CDR3 spans 13 amino acids. Germline V CDR1 and CDR2: SGHDT, YYEEEE.

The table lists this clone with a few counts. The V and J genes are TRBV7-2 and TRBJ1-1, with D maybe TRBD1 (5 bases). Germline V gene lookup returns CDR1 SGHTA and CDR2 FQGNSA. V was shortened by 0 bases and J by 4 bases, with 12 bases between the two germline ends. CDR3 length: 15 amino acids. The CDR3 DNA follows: TGTGCCAGCAGCTTAGCCTTTGGGGGGGGCACTGAAGCTTTCTTT. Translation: CASSLAFGGGTEAFF.